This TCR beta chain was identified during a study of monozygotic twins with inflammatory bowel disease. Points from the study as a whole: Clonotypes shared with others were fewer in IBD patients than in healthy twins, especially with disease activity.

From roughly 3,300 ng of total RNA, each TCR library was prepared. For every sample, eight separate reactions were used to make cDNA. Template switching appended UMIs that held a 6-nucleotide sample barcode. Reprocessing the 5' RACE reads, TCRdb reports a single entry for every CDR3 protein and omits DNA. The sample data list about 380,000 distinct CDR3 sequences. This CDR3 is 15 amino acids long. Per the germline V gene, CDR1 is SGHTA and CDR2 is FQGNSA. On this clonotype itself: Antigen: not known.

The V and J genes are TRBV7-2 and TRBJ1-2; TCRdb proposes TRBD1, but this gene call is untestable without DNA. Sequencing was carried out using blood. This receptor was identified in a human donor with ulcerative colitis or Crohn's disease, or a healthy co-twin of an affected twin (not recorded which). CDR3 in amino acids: CASSLARTGRYGYTF.